What follows are 20 T cell receptor beta chains derived from one specimen sequenced in a study of CD8 T cells in ankylosing spondylitis. Study-level results: Made up of under ten highly homologous variants, a TCR beta motif appeared characteristic of ankylosing spondylitis blood.

From the 5' RACE reads, TCRdb called clonotypes with MiXCR, one entry per CDR3 protein. This sample has hundreds of thousands of distinct CDR3 sequences, with roughly 17% found just once. No antigen has been identified for these receptors. The source material was blood, either unsorted or a sorted T cell fraction (not recorded which). The receptors were gathered from a male donor with ankylosing spondylitis.

For the CDR3, the DNA is TGTGCCAGCAGTGAGGAGTGGGGTAACGGCGGCTACACCTTC. Protein: CASSEEWGNGGYTF. The chain carries TRBV12-3 or TRBV12-4 and TRBJ1-2; D gene ambiguous. With 5 bases removed from V and 8 bases from J, the gap between germline ends came to 18 bases. CDR3 size: 14 residues.

This clonotype has more than one count but fewer than ten. J is TRBJ1-4 and V is TRBV20-1, with 7 bases matching TRBD1. Germline assignment: CDR1 DFQATT and CDR2 SNEGSKA (reference sequence). J was trimmed by 8 bases and V by 6 bases; bases with no gene match: 18. The CDR3 length is 16 residues. The chain's CDR3 is CSAHGTEGPIGEKLFF. CDR3 nucleotides: TGCAGTGCCCATGGGACAGAGGGGCCGATAGGGGAAAAACTGTTTTTT.

V gene TRBV3-1 combines with J gene TRBJ2-1; D uncertain. CDR1 LGHDT and CDR2 YNNKEL come from the germline V gene (reference sequence). Trimming removed 5 bases at V and 7 bases at J, with 9 bases between. This CDR3 has 12 residues. The CDR3 region is CASSTIGNEQFF. CDR3 DNA: TGTGCCAGCAGCACTATTGGGAATGAGCAGTTCTTC.

This clonotype was seen more than once but under ten times. This sequence joins TRBV4-3 and TRBJ2-1; D might be TRBD2 (6 bases). Germline V gene sequence: CDR1 LGHNA, CDR2 YSLEER. V lost 1 base and J 5 bases, leaving 12 bases between the germline ends. This CDR3 has 15 amino acids. The CDR3 DNA reads as TGCGCCAGCAGCCAAGTCGGGGGACCTAACAATGAGCAGTTCTTC. It yields the protein CASSQVGGPNNEQFF.

This sequence joins TRBV3-1 and TRBJ2-7, with D uncertain. This CDR3 contains 11 residues. Germline lookup yields CDR1 LGHDT and CDR2 YNNKEL (reference sequence). Trimming left V 5 bases short and J 5 bases short, with 7 bases between. CDR3 amino acids: CASSSQDEQYF. Here the CDR3 DNA reads TGTGCCAGCAGCTCTCAGGACGAGCAGTACTTC.

The CDR3 here is CASSMGWTGRNTGELFF. CDR3 in DNA: TGCGCCAGCAGTATGGGATGGACAGGGCGTAACACCGGGGAGCTGTTTTTT. The V gene is TRBV5-1, the J gene TRBJ2-2; 8 bases agree with TRBD1. Trimming at V came to 5 bases and at J to 2 bases, leaving 11 bases not matched to a gene. This CDR3 contains 17 residues. Germline-derived CDR1 and CDR2 are SGHRS and YFSETQ.

The chain joins TRBV3-1 to TRBJ1-1, with D possibly TRBD1 on 5 matching bases. CDR1 is LGHDT, CDR2 YNNKEL, per germline (reference sequence). V was pared by 0 bases and J by 1 base, with 12 bases between. The CDR3 totals 16 residues. CDR3 in DNA: TGTGCCAGCAGCCAAGAACCGGGACGGAAGAACACTGAAGCTTTCTTT. Its translation is CASSQEPGRKNTEAFF. The complete variable domain, with remaining parts taken from reference TRBV3-1 and TRBJ1-1, reads DTAVSQTPKYLVTQMGNDKSIKCEQNLGHDTMYWYKQDSKKFLKIMFSYNNKELIINETVPNRFSPKSPDKAHLNLHINSLELGDSAVYFCASSQEPGRKNTEAFFGQGTRLTVV.

This clonotype was counted between two and nine times. The CDR3 here is CASSLSTATDTQYF. The CDR3 nucleotides read TGCGCCAGCAGCTTAAGTACGGCGACAGATACGCAGTATTTT. The chain couples TRBV5-1 to TRBJ2-3; D is uncertain. The CDR3 covers 14 residues. Trimming removed 2 bases from V and 3 bases from J, with 10 bases in between. Germline CDR1 SGHRS, CDR2 YFSETQ.

This rearrangement joins TRBV21-1 to TRBJ2-1; the DNA was not compared with TRBD1, the D call given in the table. TRBV21-1 is termed a pseudogene. CDR3 length: 11 residues. The CDR3 nucleotides are TGTGCCAGCAGCGGCAGGGGGGGGGAGTTCTTC. Translation gives CASSGRGGEFF.

The chain carries TRBV7-2 and TRBJ2-7; 9 bases match TRBD2. The germline CDR1 and CDR2 sequences are SGHTA and FQGNSA. V lost 3 bases and J lost 4; bases outside the gene matches: 4. This CDR3 contains 14 residues. CDR3 sequence reads: CASSFGTSQYEQYF. Written as DNA, the CDR3 is TGTGCCAGCAGCTTTGGGACTAGCCAGTACGAGCAGTACTTC.

This clonotype was picked up a small number of times. This chain connects TRBV5-6 to TRBJ2-1; 9 positions agree with TRBD1. V trimming: 0 bases; J trimming: 5 bases; junction bases outside the gene matches: 3. Looked up from germline, CDR1 is SGHDT and CDR2 is YYEEEE. The CDR3 is 15 residues long. CDR3 nucleotide sequence: TGTGCCAGCAGCTTGGTGGGGACAGGGCACAATGAGCAGTTCTTC. It encodes CASSLVGTGHNEQFF. The variable domain in full, completed from reference TRBV5-6 and TRBJ2-1, reads DAGVTQSPTHLIKTRGQQVTLRCSPKSGHDTVSWYQQALGQGPQFIFQYYEEEERQRGNFPDRFSGHQFPNYSSELNVNALLLGDSALYLCASSLVGTGHNEQFFGPGTRLTVL.

Only a few counts were recorded for this clonotype. V and J are TRBV20-1 and TRBJ2-7, with 10 bases identical to TRBD1. Losses at the gene ends were 1 base for V and 2 bases for J; bases not matched to a gene: 2. Per germline, CDR1 DFQATT and CDR2 SNEGSKA (reference sequence). The CDR3 is 14 amino acids. This chain's CDR3 is CSARGDRGTYEQYF. For the CDR3, the DNA is TGCAGTGCTAGAGGGGACAGGGGAACCTACGAGCAGTACTTC.

The rearrangement uses TRBV29-1 and TRBJ2-7; D is unclear. This CDR3 contains 11 residues. Trimming pared 4 bases from V and 3 bases from J, leaving 7 bases between. From germline, CDR1 is SQVTM and CDR2 ANQGSEA. CDR3 sequence reads: CSVVVNYEQYF. Written as DNA, the CDR3 is TGCAGCGTTGTTGTCAACTACGAGCAGTACTTC.

The table lists this clonotype with many counts. V is TRBV12-3 or TRBV12-4 and J is TRBJ2-3; 12 positions agree with TRBD2. The CDR3 covers 14 residues. The trim removed 10 bases at V and 5 bases at J, leaving 7 bases unmatched. CDR3 sequence: CATRLAGVRDTQYF. CDR3 nucleotides: TGTGCCACCCGACTAGCGGGAGTTCGAGATACGCAGTATTTT.

This clonotype was counted a few times. This rearrangement joins TRBV2 to TRBJ1-4, with 9 bases identical to TRBD1. The germline V gene has CDR1 SNHLY and CDR2 FYNNEI. V shed 6 bases and J 9 bases; nucleotides not matched to a gene: 8. CDR3 size: 14 residues. CDR3 region: CASSAGTGYKKLFF. Here the CDR3 DNA reads TGTGCCAGCAGCGCCGGGACAGGGTACAAAAAACTGTTTTTT.

V and J are TRBV20-1 and TRBJ2-5, with 9 bases aligning to TRBD1. Germline trimming cut 0 bases from V and 6 bases from J; bases unmatched to any gene: 8. Germline V lookup: CDR1 DFQATT, CDR2 SNEGSKA (reference sequence). The CDR3 has 15 residues. In DNA form, the CDR3 reads TGCAGTGCTAGAGATCGGGGACAGGGTGTGCAGACCCAGTACTTC. Protein sequence: CSARDRGQGVQTQYF.

This clonotype has at least ten counts. The J gene is TRBJ2-1, the V gene TRBV10-3; D may be TRBD2 (6 bases). CDR3 length equals 14 residues. CDR1 and CDR2 from the germline V gene are ENHRY and SYGVKD. V was shortened by 10 bases and J by 1 base, with 14 bases between the two germline ends. The CDR3 sequence is CATGAGTSYNEQFF. In nucleotides, the CDR3 is TGTGCCACCGGGGCGGGGACGTCCTACAATGAGCAGTTCTTC.

There are a few counts of this clonotype. This chain links TRBV7-3 with TRBJ2-5; weak D call: TRBD2 (5 bases). The CDR3 is 15 amino acids. V lost 5 bases, J lost 5 bases, and 18 bases lay in between. From germline, CDR1 is SGHTA and CDR2 FQGTGA. The CDR3 is CASSPDGLHGETQYF. The CDR3 region has the DNA TGTGCCAGCAGCCCCGACGGACTGCATGGGGAGACCCAGTACTTC.

V usage is TRBV20-1 and J usage is TRBJ2-3; 10 bases match TRBD2. Germline CDR1 DFQATT, CDR2 SNEGSKA (reference sequence). J gave up 1 base and V 5 bases, and 6 bases lay outside the gene matches. The CDR3 totals 15 residues. CDR3 sequence reads: CSAVGLAAGTDTQYF. CDR3 bases: TGCAGTGCTGTCGGACTAGCGGCAGGCACAGATACGCAGTATTTT.

On this clonotype itself: The junction does not match germline at one end; this may be a read error. CDR3 in amino acids: CASSQLKKDGQNTEVFF. The CDR3 region has the DNA TGCGCCAGCAGCCAATTAAAAAAAGACGGACAGAACACTGAAGTTTTCTTT. The chain couples TRBV5-1 to TRBJ1-1; perhaps TRBD1 as D (6 bases). Germline-derived CDR1 and CDR2 are SGHRS and YFSETQ. CDR3 size: 17 residues.